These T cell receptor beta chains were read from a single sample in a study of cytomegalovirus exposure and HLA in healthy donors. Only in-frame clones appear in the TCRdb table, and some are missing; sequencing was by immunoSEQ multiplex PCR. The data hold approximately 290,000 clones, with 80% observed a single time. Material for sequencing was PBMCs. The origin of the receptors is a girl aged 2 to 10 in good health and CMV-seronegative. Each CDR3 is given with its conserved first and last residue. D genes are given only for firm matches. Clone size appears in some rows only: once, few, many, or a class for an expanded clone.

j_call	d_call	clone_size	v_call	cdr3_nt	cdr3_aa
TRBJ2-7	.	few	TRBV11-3	TGTGCCAGCAGCCCATCGCAGGTGGGTGAGCAGTACTTC	CASSPSQVGEQYF
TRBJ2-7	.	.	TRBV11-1	TGTGCCAGCAGCCCCCGGGACACCTCCTACGAGCAGTACTTC	CASSPRDTSYEQYF
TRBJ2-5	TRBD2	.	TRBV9	TGTGCCAGCAGCGCCGGGACTAGCGGGAACGCGGACCAAGAGACCCAGTACTTC	CASSAGTSGNADQETQYF
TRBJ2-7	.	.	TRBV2	TGTGCCAGCAGTGAGGAGGGCTGGGAGCAGTACTTC	CASSEEGWEQYF
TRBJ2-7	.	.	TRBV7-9	TGTGCCAGCAGCTTTTTGGCAGGCAACGATTACGAGCAGTACTTC	CASSFLAGNDYEQYF
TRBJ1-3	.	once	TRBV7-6	TGTGCCAGCAGCCCCACCGGGGGGCAGACTGGAAACACCATATATTTT	CASSPTGGQTGNTIYF
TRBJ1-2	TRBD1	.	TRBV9	TGTGCCAGCAGCGTAGGAACAGGGGACTACTATGGCTACACCTTC	CASSVGTGDYYGYTF
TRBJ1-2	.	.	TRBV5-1	TGCGCCAGCAGCAGCGGGGGTGGCTACACCTTC	CASSSGGGYTF
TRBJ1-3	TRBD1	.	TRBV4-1	TGCGCCAGCAGCCATCTCAAGGACAGGGGCAGAGTCAACACCATATATTTT	CASSHLKDRGRVNTIYF
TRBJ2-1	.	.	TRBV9	TGTGCCAGCAGCTACTACTCGGGGACTAATGAGCAGTTCTTC	CASSYYSGTNEQFF
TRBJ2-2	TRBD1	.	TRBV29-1	TGCAGCGCTCAACCCGGGACAGGGGCCGGGGAGCTGTTTTTT	CSAQPGTGAGELFF